These T cell receptor beta chains were read from a single sample in a study of read filtering for tumor transcriptome and immune sequencing. From the reads, TCRdb called clonotypes with MiXCR, one entry per CDR3 protein. The sample has approximately 40,000 distinct CDR3 sequences; approximately 13% are singletons. Sequenced: a population of CD138-negative cells sorted from bone marrow. These receptors all come from a donor at least 40 years old with multiple myeloma. The CDR3 runs from the conserved cysteine through the conserved F or W. A D gene is named only where the DNA matches it firmly. Not all rows give a size; the values are once, few, many and, for expanded clones, a class.

TRBV27	TRBJ1-6	-	many	TGTGCCAGCAACATACAGGGCCCAAATTCACCCCTCCACTTT	CASNIQGPNSPLHF
TRBV5-5	TRBJ2-7	TRBD1	-	TGTGCCAGCAGCCCATTGACAGGGGACTACGAGCAGTACTTC	CASSPLTGDYEQYF
TRBV5-8	TRBJ2-5	TRBD2	few	TGTGCCAGCAGCCTGAGGGTAGCGGGAGAGACCCAGTACTTC	CASSLRVAGETQYF
TRBV19	TRBJ2-5	-	many	TGTGCCAGTAGTGGCCGGGACCGGAGGCGGGAGACCCAGTACTTC	CASSGRDRRRETQYF
TRBV29-1	TRBJ2-7	-	many	TGCAGCGTTGAAGAGGGAGAGCAGTACTTC	CSVEEGEQYF
TRBV20-1	TRBJ1-1	-	-	TGCAGTGCTCCCCAGGGTAACACTGAAGCTTTCTTT	CSAPQGNTEAFF
TRBV12-3/TRBV12-4	TRBJ2-1	TRBD1	many	TGTGCCAGCAGTTTATCAGGCAGGGGGCACAATGAGCAGTTCTTC	CASSLSGRGHNEQFF
TRBV27	TRBJ1-5	-	many	TGTGCCAGCAGTTTTCTGGGGAGTAGCAATCAGCCCCAGCATTTT	CASSFLGSSNQPQHF
TRBV28	TRBJ2-3	-	-	TGTGCCAGCAGTTTACCTAGCAGTTTGACAGATACGCAGTATTTT	CASSLPSSLTDTQYF
TRBV12-3/TRBV12-4	TRBJ1-5	-	many	TGTGCCAGCAGTTTAAAGATGGGGCGCCAGCCCCAGCATTTT	CASSLKMGRQPQHF
TRBV18	TRBJ2-3	-	few	TGTGCCAGCTCCCCGCCTCTATGGGATACGCAGTATTTT	CASSPPLWDTQYF
TRBV6-5	TRBJ2-5	-	many	TGTGCCAGCAGTCCCCTGGCGGGACTAGAGACCCAGTACTTC	CASSPLAGLETQYF
TRBV7-2	TRBJ2-5	-	-	TGTGCCAGCAGCGACTTCCCGAGGAATCGGGCAGCCACTGGGGAGACCCAGTACTTC	CASSDFPRNRAATGETQYF
TRBV28	TRBJ2-6	-	many	TGTGCCAGCAGTTTACCCAGCTCTGGGGCCAACGTCCTGACTTTC	CASSLPSSGANVLTF
TRBV20-1	TRBJ2-1	-	many	TGCAGTGCTAGAGATCGGCTAGCCTACAATGAGCAGTTCTTC	CSARDRLAYNEQFF
TRBV10-2	TRBJ2-4	TRBD1	many	TGCGCCAGCAGTTCCCGGGACAGTAAAAACATTCAGTACTTC	CASSSRDSKNIQYF
TRBV5-6	TRBJ2-5	-	many	TGTGCCAGCAGAGCCGGGACAACTCAAGAGACCCAGTACTTC	CASRAGTTQETQYF
TRBV28	TRBJ2-3	-	-	TGTGCCAGCAGTTTACCTACAGCACTCACAGATACGCAGTATTTT	CASSLPTALTDTQYF
TRBV30	TRBJ2-3	-	few	TGTGCCTGGAGTTCCGGCTATGATCAGCAGTATTTT	CAWSSGYDQQYF
TRBV5-1	TRBJ2-2	TRBD1	-	TGCGCCAGGAGGTCTCCCTTACGGACAGGGACGAACACCGGGGAGCTGTTTTTT	CARRSPLRTGTNTGELFF
TRBV9	TRBJ2-1	-	many	TGTGCCAGCAGCCTGACCACGCATGAGCAGTTCTTC	CASSLTTHEQFF
TRBV29-1	TRBJ2-1	-	many	TGCAGCGTTGTGATAGATCCCAGCTCCTACAATGAGCAGTTCTTC	CSVVIDPSSYNEQFF
TRBV29-1	TRBJ2-3	-	-	TGCAGCGTTAAGGGGCGAGGCACAGATACGCAGTATTTT	CSVKGRGTDTQYF
TRBV5-1	TRBJ1-1	-	many	TGCGCCAGCAGCTTCAGGGATACTGAAGCTTTCTTT	CASSFRDTEAFF
TRBV28	TRBJ1-5	TRBD1	many	TGTGCCAGCAGTCTGACAGGGAGGAATCAGCCCCAGCATTTT	CASSLTGRNQPQHF
TRBV6-1	TRBJ1-1	-	many	TGTGCCAGCAGGGCTCGGCTAAACACTGAAGCTTTCTTT	CASRARLNTEAFF
TRBV13	TRBJ1-5	-	few	TGTGCCAGCAGCCCCCAGCATTTT	CASSPQHF
TRBV28	TRBJ2-7	-	many	TGTGCCAGCAGTCGACCGAGGACCTACGAGCAGTACTTC	CASSRPRTYEQYF
TRBV20-1	TRBJ2-7	-	many	TGCAGTGCTAGAAGGTTGGCCCAGGGTTACGAGCAGTACTTC	CSARRLAQGYEQYF
TRBV20-1	TRBJ2-1	-	once	TGCACTGCCTTAAACCGGGACGTTAGCTCCTACAATAAGCAGTTCTTC	CTALNRDVSSYNKQFF
TRBV20-1	TRBJ2-7	TRBD2	many	TGCAGTGCTAGAGGGACTAGCGGGAGGGCGAGTTACGAGCAGTACTTC	CSARGTSGRASYEQYF
TRBV20-1	TRBJ2-5	TRBD1	many	TGCAGTGCTGTGGGACAGGGAATTGAGACCCAGTACTTC	CSAVGQGIETQYF
TRBV28	TRBJ2-3	TRBD2	many	TGTGCCAGCAGTACCCCGGCTAGCGGGATGACAGATACGCAGTATTTT	CASSTPASGMTDTQYF
TRBV5-5	TRBJ2-5	TRBD2	many	TGTGCCAGCAGCTTAAAGGTGGGGGGGGGTCTTGAGACCCAGTACTTC	CASSLKVGGGLETQYF
TRBV6-2/TRBV6-3	TRBJ2-1	-	-	TGTGCCAGCATGATCCGACTAGTTTCGGAGCAGTTCTTC	CASMIRLVSEQFF
TRBV7-6	TRBJ2-2	TRBD1	-	TGTGCCAGCAGCCCACGGACAGGGGGCATCACCGGGGAGCTGTTTTTT	CASSPRTGGITGELFF
TRBV12-3/TRBV12-4	TRBJ2-6	TRBD1	many	TGTGCCAGCAGCCCGGGACAGGGCATGGCTGGGGCCAACGTCCTGACTTTC	CASSPGQGMAGANVLTF
TRBV4-1	TRBJ2-7	-	few	TGCGCCAGCAGCCAAGATCCCACCTACGAGCAGTACTTC	CASSQDPTYEQYF
TRBV14	TRBJ2-2	-	many	TGTGCCAGCAGCCAAGGTTGGCCCACCGGGGAGCTGTTTTTT	CASSQGWPTGELFF
TRBV12-3/TRBV12-4	TRBJ1-1	TRBD1	hyperexpanded	TGTGCCAGCAGCTTAGGGTGGGGCAGGGGGCTCACTGAAGCTTTCTTT	CASSLGWGRGLTEAFF